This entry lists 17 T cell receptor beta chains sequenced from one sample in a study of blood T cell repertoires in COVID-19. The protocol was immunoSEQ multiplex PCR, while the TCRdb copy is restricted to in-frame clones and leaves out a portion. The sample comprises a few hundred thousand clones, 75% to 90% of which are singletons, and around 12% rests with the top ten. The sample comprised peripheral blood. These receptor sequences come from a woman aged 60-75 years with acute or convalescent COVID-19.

This CDR3 is CASSVGAPSGSSTDTQYF. CDR3 bases: TGTGCCAGCAGCGTAGGGGCTCCTAGCGGATCTAGCACAGATACGCAGTATTTT. V and J are TRBV9 and TRBJ2-3; TRBD2 matches 7 bases. Per germline, CDR1 SGDLS and CDR2 YYNGEE. J gave up 0 bases and V 0 bases, and 10 bases lay outside the gene matches. The CDR3 covers 18 residues.

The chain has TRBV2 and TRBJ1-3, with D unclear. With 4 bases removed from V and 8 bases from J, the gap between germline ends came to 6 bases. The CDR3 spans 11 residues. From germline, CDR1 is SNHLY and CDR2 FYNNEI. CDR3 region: CASSASDTIYF. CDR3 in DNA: TGTGCCAGCAGTGCGTCGGACACCATATATTTT.

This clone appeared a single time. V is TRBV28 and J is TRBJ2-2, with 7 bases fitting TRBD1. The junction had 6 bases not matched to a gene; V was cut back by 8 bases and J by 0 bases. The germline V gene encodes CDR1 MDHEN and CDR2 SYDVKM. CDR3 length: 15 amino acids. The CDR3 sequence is CASHWDRANTGELFF. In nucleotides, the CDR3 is TGTGCCAGCCACTGGGACAGAGCGAACACCGGGGAGCTGTTTTTT.

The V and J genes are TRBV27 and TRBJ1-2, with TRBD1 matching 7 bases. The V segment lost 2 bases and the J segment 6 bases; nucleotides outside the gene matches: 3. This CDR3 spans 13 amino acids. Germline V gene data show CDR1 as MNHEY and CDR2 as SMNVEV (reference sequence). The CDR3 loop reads CASSLNRGDGYTF. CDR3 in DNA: TGTGCCAGCAGTTTAAACAGGGGAGATGGCTACACCTTC.

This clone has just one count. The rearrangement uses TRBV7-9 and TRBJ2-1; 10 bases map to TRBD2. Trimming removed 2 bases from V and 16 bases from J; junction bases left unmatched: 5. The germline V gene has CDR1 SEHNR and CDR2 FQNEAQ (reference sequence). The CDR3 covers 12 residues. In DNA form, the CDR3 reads TGTGCCAGCAGCTTACCTCTAGCGGGAGTCTTCTTC. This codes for CASSLPLAGVFF.

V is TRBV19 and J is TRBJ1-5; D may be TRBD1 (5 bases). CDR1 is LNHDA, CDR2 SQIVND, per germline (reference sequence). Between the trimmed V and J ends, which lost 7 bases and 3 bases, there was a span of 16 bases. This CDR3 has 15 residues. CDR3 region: CASMGYGANNQPQHF. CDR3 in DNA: TGTGCCAGTATGGGGTATGGGGCGAACAATCAGCCCCAGCATTTT.

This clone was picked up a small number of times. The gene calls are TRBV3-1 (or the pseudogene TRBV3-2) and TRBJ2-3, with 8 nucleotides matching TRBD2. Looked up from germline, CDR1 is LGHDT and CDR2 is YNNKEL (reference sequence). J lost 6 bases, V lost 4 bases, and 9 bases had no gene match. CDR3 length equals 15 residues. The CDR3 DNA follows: TGTGCCAGCAGCCCCTACCGGGGGGGGCTGGATACGCAGTATTTT. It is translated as CASSPYRGGLDTQYF.

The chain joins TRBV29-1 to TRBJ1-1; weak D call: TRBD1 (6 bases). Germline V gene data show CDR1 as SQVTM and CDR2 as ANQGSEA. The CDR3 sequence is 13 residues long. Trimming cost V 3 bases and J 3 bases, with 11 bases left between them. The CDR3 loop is CSVEGTQHTEAFF. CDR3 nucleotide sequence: TGCAGCGTTGAGGGGACACAGCACACTGAAGCTTTCTTT. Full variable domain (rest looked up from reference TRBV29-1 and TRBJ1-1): SAVISQKPSRDICQRGTSLTIQCQVDSQVTMMFWYRQQPGQSLTLIATANQGSEATYESGFVIDKFPISRPNLTFSTLTVSNMSPEDSSIYLCSVEGTQHTEAFFGQGTRLTVV.

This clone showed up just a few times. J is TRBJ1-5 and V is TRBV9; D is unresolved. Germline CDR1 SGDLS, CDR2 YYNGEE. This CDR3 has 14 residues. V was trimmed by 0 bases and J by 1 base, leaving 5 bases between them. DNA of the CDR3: TGTGCCAGCAGCGTAGGAGGGAGCAATCAGCCCCAGCATTTT. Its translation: CASSVGGSNQPQHF.

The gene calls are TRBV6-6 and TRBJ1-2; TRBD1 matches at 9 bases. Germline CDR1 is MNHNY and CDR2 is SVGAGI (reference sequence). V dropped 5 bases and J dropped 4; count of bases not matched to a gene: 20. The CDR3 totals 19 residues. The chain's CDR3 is CASSRDGTGLGASGYGYTF. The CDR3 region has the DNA TGTGCCAGCAGTCGCGACGGGACAGGGTTAGGGGCGTCGGGCTATGGCTACACCTTC.

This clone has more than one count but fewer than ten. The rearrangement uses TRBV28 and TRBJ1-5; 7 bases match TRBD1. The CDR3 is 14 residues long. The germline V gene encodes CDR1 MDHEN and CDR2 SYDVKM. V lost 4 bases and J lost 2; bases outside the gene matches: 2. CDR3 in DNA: TGTGCCAGCAGTTCGACAGGGCGCAATCAGCCCCAGCATTTT. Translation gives CASSSTGRNQPQHF. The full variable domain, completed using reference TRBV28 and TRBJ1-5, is DVKVTQSSRYLVKRTGEKVFLECVQDMDHENMFWYRQDPGLGLRLIYFSYDVKMKEKGDIPEGYSVSREKKERFSLILESASTNQTSMYLCASSSTGRNQPQHFGDGTRLSIL.

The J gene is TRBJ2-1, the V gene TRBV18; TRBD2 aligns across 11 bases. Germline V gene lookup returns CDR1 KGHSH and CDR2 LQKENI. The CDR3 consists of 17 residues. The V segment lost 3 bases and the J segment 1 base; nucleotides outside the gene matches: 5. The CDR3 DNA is TGTGCCAGCTCACCTAGCGGGGGGGCGGAATCCTACAATGAGCAGTTCTTC. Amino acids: CASSPSGGAESYNEQFF.

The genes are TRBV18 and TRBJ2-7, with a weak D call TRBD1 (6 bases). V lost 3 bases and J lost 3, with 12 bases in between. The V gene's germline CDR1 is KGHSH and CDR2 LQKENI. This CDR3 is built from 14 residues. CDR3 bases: TGTGCCAGCTCACCGCAACAGGGTGACTACGAGCAGTACTTC. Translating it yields CASSPQQGDYEQYF. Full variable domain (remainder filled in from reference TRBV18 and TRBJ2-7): NAGVMQNPRHLVRRRGQEARLRCSPMKGHSHVYWYRQLPEEGLKFMVYLQKENIIDESGMPKERFSAEFPKEGPSILRIQQVVRGDSAAYFCASSPQQGDYEQYFGPGTRLTVT.

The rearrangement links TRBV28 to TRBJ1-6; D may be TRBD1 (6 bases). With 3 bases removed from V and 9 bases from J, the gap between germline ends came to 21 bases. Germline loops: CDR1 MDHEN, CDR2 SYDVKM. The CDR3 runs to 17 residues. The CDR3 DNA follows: TGTGCCAGCAGTTTGAGTGGGTACAGGGCGGGTGGTTCACCCCTCCACTTT. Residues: CASSLSGYRAGGSPLHF.

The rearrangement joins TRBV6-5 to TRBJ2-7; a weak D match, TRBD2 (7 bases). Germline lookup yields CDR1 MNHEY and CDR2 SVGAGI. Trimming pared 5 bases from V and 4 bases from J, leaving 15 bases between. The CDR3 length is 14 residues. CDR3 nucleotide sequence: TGTGCCAGCAGTCCTCCAGGGGAGGGATACGAGCAGTACTTC. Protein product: CASSPPGEGYEQYF.

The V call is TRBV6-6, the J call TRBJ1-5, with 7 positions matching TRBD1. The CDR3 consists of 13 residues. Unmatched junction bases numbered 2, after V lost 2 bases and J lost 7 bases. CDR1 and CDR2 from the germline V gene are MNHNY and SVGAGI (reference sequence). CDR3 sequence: CASSYQGVQPQHF. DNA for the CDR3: TGTGCCAGCAGTTACCAGGGGGTCCAGCCCCAGCATTTT.

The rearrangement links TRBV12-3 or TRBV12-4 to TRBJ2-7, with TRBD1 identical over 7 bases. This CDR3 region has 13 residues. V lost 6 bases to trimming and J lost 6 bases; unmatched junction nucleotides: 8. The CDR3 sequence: CASRNTGAGEQYF. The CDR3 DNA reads TGTGCCAGCAGGAACACAGGGGCGGGCGAGCAGTACTTC.